This TCR beta chain was recorded in a study of cytomegalovirus exposure and HLA in healthy donors. Overall study findings and caveats: Among the CMV-associated chains, a few were confirmed in vitro as specific for CMV antigens. Upon later analysis, HLA-associated TCR beta chains proved more clonally expanded than other, equally common chains. A likely sequencing artifact accounted for one observed cluster of highly shared sequence variants. Within an earlier analysis, most TCR beta V segments proved productive either about 90% or about 30% of the time.

Trimming took off 7 bases at V and 4 bases at J, with 13 bases between the two ends. The CDR3 is 13 residues long. Germline V gives CDR1 LNHDA, CDR2 SQIVND (reference sequence). Vbeta (60) and Jbeta (13) primers were used in the PCR. Clones were read by immunoSEQ multiplex PCR, and TCRdb kept only the in-frame ones, dropping some. The repertoire holds 4,700 or so clones, roughly 80% seen once, with around 6% in the top ten. Note on this clone: Its antigen remains unidentified.

The chain has TRBV19 and TRBJ1-1; maybe TRBD1 (6 bases). Input material: PBMCs. This clonotype was obtained from a woman aged 40 to 55 in good health and CMV-seropositive. The CDR3 DNA follows: TGTGCCAGTACCTTTAGGGGGACCACTGAAGCTTTCTTT. Translated: CASTFRGTTEAFF.